The T cell receptor beta chain described here comes from a study of vaccination and CD4 T cells after COVID-19. Study context: Investigators drew the post-COVID samples a median roughly 99 days after diagnosis, with a range of 35 to 161. The cells in question were stimulated using overlapping spike peptides derived from SARS-CoV-2, HCoV-NL63, HCoV-OC43 and HCoV-229E. Control cultures, each given a CEFX pool, an HIV-1 Nef pool, or no peptide, were included. Whole-study findings and limits: In convalescent patients, 304 of 307 vaccine-specific clones were mono-reactive for SARS-CoV-2 spike.

Specified treatment: approximately 11-day PBMC culture with coronavirus spike peptide pools or control peptides (ViraFEST assay). From the unexposed donor, CD4+ T cells were collected ahead of the COVID-19 pandemic (2011-2018). This clonotype showed up just a few times. Its antigen is as yet unknown. The CDR3 runs to 15 residues. Germline-derived CDR1 and CDR2 are DFQATT and SNEGSKA (reference sequence). The V and J ends lost 6 bases and 2 bases respectively, with 17 bases between them. With the Oncomine TCR Beta short-read assay, DNA from cultured CD4+ T cells was sequenced. After culture, CD4+ T cells served as the source for genomic DNA extraction. Via MiXCR, TCRdb re-called the PCR reads, giving one row per CDR3 protein. The sample has 8,500 to 14,000 distinct CDR3 sequences; 30% to 40% are singletons.

Sequences were obtained from CD4+ T cells from blood, cultured in vitro. This clonotype was sampled from a human donor in good health. This chain connects TRBV20-1 to TRBJ2-4, with D possibly called TRBD1 or TRBD2 (5 bases each). CDR3 region: CSAGDLYLSKNIQYF. The DNA for the CDR3 is TGCAGTGCAGGGGACCTTTACCTATCCAAAAACATTCAGTACTTC.